One sample yielded the 21 T cell receptor beta chains listed below, sequenced in a study of OX40 agonist ivuxolimab in advanced cancers. The method was immunoSEQ multiplex PCR; TCRdb's version includes in-frame clones alone and lacks a portion of them. The repertoire holds tens of thousands of clones, with roughly 88% as singletons. The sequencing used CD4+ or CD8+ T cells sorted from blood, collected in a trial of the OX40 agonist ivuxolimab. The receptors stem from an adult with an advanced solid tumor such as melanoma, head and neck, liver or kidney cancer.

The chain joins TRBV5-1 to TRBJ2-7, with D perhaps TRBD1 or TRBD2 (5 bases each). Germline V gene lookup returns CDR1 SGHRS and CDR2 YFSETQ. V lost 4 bases, J lost 4 bases, and 15 bases lay in between. The CDR3 length is 14 residues. CDR3 sequence reads: CASSPRDGPYEQYF. CDR3 nucleotide sequence: TGCGCCAGCAGCCCCCGGGACGGCCCGTACGAGCAGTACTTC.

V is TRBV30 and J is TRBJ1-2, with D possibly matching TRBD1 (5 bases). V gave up 0 bases and J gave up 8 bases, with 7 bases separating them. This CDR3 contains 11 residues. Germline assignment: CDR1 GTSNPN and CDR2 SVGIG (reference sequence). Here the CDR3 DNA reads TGTGCCTGGAGTGTGAGGGGAGGCTACACCTTC. This translates into CAWSVRGGYTF.

V is TRBV7-9 and J is TRBJ1-2, with TRBD1 matching over 7 bases. Germline V gene sequence: CDR1 SEHNR, CDR2 FQNEAQ (reference sequence). The CDR3 totals 13 residues. V trimming: 6 bases; J trimming: 7 bases; junction bases outside the gene matches: 8. CDR3 sequence: CASRLDRAGGYTF. The DNA for the CDR3 is TGTGCCAGCAGACTTGACAGGGCGGGTGGCTACACCTTC.

V gene TRBV2 combines with J gene TRBJ2-1; the D is unclear. The V and J ends lost 3 bases and 0 bases respectively, with 9 bases between them. CDR1 is SNHLY and CDR2 is FYNNEI in the germline V gene. This CDR3 spans 15 amino acids. CDR3 sequence reads: CASSEIGSSYNEQFF. The CDR3 DNA is TGTGCCAGCAGTGAGATCGGTAGCTCCTACAATGAGCAGTTCTTC.

This chain links TRBV28 with TRBJ1-5; D perhaps matches TRBD1 (5 bases). Trimming left V 2 bases short and J 6 bases short, with 14 bases between. The CDR3 extends over 15 amino acids. CDR1 and CDR2 (germline): MDHEN, SYDVKM. The CDR3 DNA is TGTGCCAGCAGTTTAGAGAGCCAGGGATTTCAGCCCCAGCATTTT. Translating it yields CASSLESQGFQPQHF.

The chain joins TRBV6-1 to TRBJ1-5; the match to TRBD1 covers 7 bases. The germline V gene encodes CDR1 MNHNS and CDR2 SASEGT. The CDR3 runs to 17 residues. V dropped 4 bases and J dropped 2; count of bases not matched to a gene: 11. The CDR3 is CASSGQGPHSGNQPQHF. The CDR3 nucleotides read TGTGCCAGCAGTGGACAGGGCCCCCATTCCGGCAATCAGCCCCAGCATTTT.

This rearrangement joins TRBV7-2 to TRBJ1-2, with D possibly being TRBD1 (5 bases). From germline, CDR1 is SGHTA and CDR2 FQGNSA. CDR3 length: 12 amino acids. Trimming cost V 5 bases and J 7 bases, with 11 bases left between them. This chain's CDR3 is CASSPRGGGYTF. DNA for the CDR3: TGTGCCAGCAGCCCCCGGGGGGGTGGCTACACCTTC.

This chain joins TRBV18 and TRBJ1-1; possible D gene TRBD1, 6 bases. The CDR3 sequence is 16 residues long. The V end was cut by 1 base, the J end by 0 bases, with 12 bases between. Germline lookup yields CDR1 KGHSH and CDR2 LQKENI. In DNA, the CDR3 is TGTGCCAGCTCACCACGGGACATCTTGTTGAACACTGAAGCTTTCTTT. Amino acids: CASSPRDILLNTEAFF.

The rearrangement joins TRBV4-1 to TRBJ1-1; 7 nucleotides agree with TRBD1. This CDR3 is built from 17 residues. Germline V lookup: CDR1 MGHRA, CDR2 YSYEKL. V shed 0 bases, J shed 2 bases, and the junction held 9 bases outside the gene matches. In DNA, the CDR3 is TGCGCCAGCAGCCAAGACCAGAGACAGGGAGAAAACACTGAAGCTTTCTTT. Translated, it gives CASSQDQRQGENTEAFF.

The chain recombines TRBV18 with TRBJ1-5, with a weak D call TRBD1 (5 bases). Trimming took off 3 bases at V and 6 bases at J, with 12 bases between the two ends. The CDR3 contains 14 residues. Germline V lookup: CDR1 KGHSH, CDR2 LQKENI. The CDR3 DNA reads as TGTGCCAGCTCACCCGGGGCAGGGCCTCAGCCCCAGCATTTT. Translated, it gives CASSPGAGPQPQHF. The full variable domain, in which reference TRBV18 and TRBJ1-5 provide the parts outside the CDR3, is NAGVMQNPRHLVRRRGQEARLRCSPMKGHSHVYWYRQLPEEGLKFMVYLQKENIIDESGMPKERFSAEFPKEGPSILRIQQVVRGDSAAYFCASSPGAGPQPQHFGDGTRLSIL.

V usage is TRBV5-6 and J usage is TRBJ2-2; D perhaps matches TRBD2 (6 bases). Trimming shortened V by 0 bases and J by 0 bases, and 9 bases separated the two germline ends. This CDR3 has 16 amino acids. The germline CDR1 and CDR2 sequences are SGHDT and YYEEEE. This chain's CDR3 is CASSLVGSTNTGELFF. CDR3 bases: TGTGCCAGCAGCTTGGTCGGGAGTACGAACACCGGGGAGCTGTTTTTT.

This clone was seen a handful of times. The sample has other DNA sequences that encode this CDR3 too. V usage is TRBV28 and J usage is TRBJ2-7; D unclear. Between the trimmed V and J ends, which lost 2 bases and 4 bases, there was a span of 6 bases. Germline values: CDR1 MDHEN, CDR2 SYDVKM. The CDR3 totals 12 residues. The CDR3 DNA reads as TGTGCCAGCAGTTTAAAAGGGTACGAGCAGTACTTC. This gives the protein CASSLKGYEQYF.

The chain couples TRBV5-8 to TRBJ2-7; D gene uncertain. The CDR3 loop spans 13 amino acids. Germline CDR1 SGHTS, CDR2 YDEGEE. Trimming took 2 bases from V and 2 from J, leaving 8 bases between them. CDR3 nucleotides: TGTGCCAGCAGCTTAGAGGAAGCCTACGAGCAGTACTTC. Encoded protein: CASSLEEAYEQYF.

The V gene is TRBV6-6, the J gene TRBJ1-6, with unresolved D. With 8 bases removed from V and 7 bases from J, the gap between germline ends came to 9 bases. Germline V gene lookup returns CDR1 MNHNY and CDR2 SVGAGI (reference sequence). The CDR3 is 12 amino acids. CDR3 nucleotides: TGTGCCAGCGCCAGGACCAATTCACCCCTCCACTTT. Its protein product is CASARTNSPLHF.

This chain joins TRBV5-1 and TRBJ1-2; no definite D call. The CDR3 has 13 residues. Trimming removed 2 bases from V and 7 bases from J, with 12 bases in between. Germline V gives CDR1 SGHRS, CDR2 YFSETQ. The CDR3 region has the DNA TGCGCCAGCAGCTTACGGGGAAGTGGTGGCTACACCTTC. Translating gives CASSLRGSGGYTF.

The rearrangement uses TRBV7-6 and TRBJ1-1; D gene uncertain. V was cut by 5 bases and J by 4 bases, with 11 bases left in between. The CDR3 extends over 13 amino acids. Germline V gives CDR1 SGHVS, CDR2 FNYEAQ. In DNA form, the CDR3 reads TGTGCCAGCAGCCTTCGCGGTGCCACTGAAGCTTTCTTT. Translating it yields CASSLRGATEAFF.

The V and J genes are TRBV6-4 and TRBJ2-1, with 8 bases aligning to TRBD2. J lost 6 bases, V lost 3 bases, and 13 bases had no gene match. The CDR3 loop spans 17 amino acids. The germline CDR1 and CDR2 sequences are MRHNA and SNTAGT. CDR3 DNA: TGTGCCAGCAGTGATTGGGGACTAAGCGGGAGTATCAATGAGCAGTTCTTC. It yields the protein CASSDWGLSGSINEQFF.

The J gene is TRBJ2-3, the V gene TRBV9; D gene ambiguous. The germline V gene encodes CDR1 SGDLS and CDR2 YYNGEE. The V end lost 4 bases, the J end lost 6 bases, and 9 bases lay between the germline ends. This CDR3 has 12 amino acids. The CDR3 loop reads CASSPGPDTQYF. The CDR3 bases are TGTGCCAGCAGCCCCGGGCCTGATACGCAGTATTTT.

J is TRBJ1-2 and V is TRBV11-2; TRBD1 is a possible D gene (5 bases). This CDR3 region has 13 residues. V lost 5 bases, J lost 6 bases, and 13 bases lay in between. CDR1 and CDR2 (germline): SGHAT, FQNNGV. CDR3 DNA: TGTGCCAGCAGCCCTGCAGGGAGTGATGGCTACACCTTC. Protein sequence: CASSPAGSDGYTF.

The chain employs TRBV9 and TRBJ2-5, with a possible D match to TRBD2 (5 bases). The germline V and J ends were trimmed by 4 bases and 4 bases, with 17 bases remaining between them. Germline CDR1 is SGDLS and CDR2 is YYNGEE. The CDR3 is 15 residues long. DNA of the CDR3: TGTGCCAGCAGCTCTAGCCCCAATAGTGGAGAGACCCAGTACTTC. Translating gives CASSSSPNSGETQYF.

The chain links TRBV27 to TRBJ2-7; no clear D gene. The CDR3 has 14 residues. Trimming left V 2 bases short and J 6 bases short, with 14 bases between. CDR1 and CDR2 (germline): MNHEY, SMNVEV (reference sequence). The CDR3, as DNA: TGTGCCAGCAGTTTAGTCAGGTTCGGGCGCGAGCAGTACTTC. This encodes CASSLVRFGREQYF.